The rows below give T cell receptor beta chains drawn from one sample of a study of shared clonotypes between healthy human individuals. Assay: immunoSEQ multiplex PCR; the TCRdb copy retains only in-frame clones and omits some. The data show roughly 2,000,000 clones, about 95% seen once. Sequenced material: naive CD8+ T cells sorted from blood. The receptors were sampled from a man younger than 35 in good health. Each CDR3 is given with its conserved first and last residue. Fields, in order: J gene, clone size, D gene, V gene, CDR3 protein. A D gene is named only where the DNA matches it firmly. Size tells how often a clone was seen (once, few, many) or the class of an expanded clone, and some rows leave it out.

j_gene: TRBJ2-7
abundance: -
d_gene: TRBD1
v_gene: TRBV15
CDR3aa: CATSSERDSYYEQYF

j_gene: TRBJ2-7
abundance: few
d_gene: -
v_gene: TRBV7-9
CDR3aa: CASSLAGSYEQYF

j_gene: TRBJ1-5
abundance: -
d_gene: -
v_gene: TRBV28
CDR3aa: CATQGVSRSQPQHF

j_gene: TRBJ2-1
abundance: once
d_gene: -
v_gene: TRBV6-6
CDR3aa: CASSRVDGLNEQFF

j_gene: TRBJ2-2
abundance: -
d_gene: TRBD2
v_gene: TRBV27
CDR3aa: CASREAGGDTGELFF

j_gene: TRBJ1-3
abundance: once
d_gene: -
v_gene: TRBV5-4
CDR3aa: CASSLGQTGNTIYF

j_gene: TRBJ2-2
abundance: -
d_gene: TRBD1
v_gene: TRBV5-6
CDR3aa: CASSFLTGGGLRELFF

j_gene: TRBJ1-1
abundance: -
d_gene: -
v_gene: TRBV30
CDR3aa: CAWTAPLQGNTEAFF

j_gene: TRBJ1-5
abundance: few
d_gene: TRBD1
v_gene: TRBV19
CDR3aa: CASSVHTGGNQPQHF

j_gene: TRBJ1-1
abundance: once
d_gene: -
v_gene: TRBV9
CDR3aa: CASSDLTGPNTEAFF

j_gene: TRBJ1-6
abundance: -
d_gene: -
v_gene: TRBV7-9
CDR3aa: CASSLAPAGETLHF

j_gene: TRBJ2-7
abundance: -
d_gene: -
v_gene: TRBV7-8
CDR3aa: CASLGQDGVGEQYF

j_gene: TRBJ2-7
abundance: -
d_gene: -
v_gene: TRBV27
CDR3aa: CASSPGLFYEQYF

j_gene: TRBJ2-4
abundance: -
d_gene: -
v_gene: TRBV10-2
CDR3aa: CASSEGYMAQYF

j_gene: TRBJ2-5
abundance: -
d_gene: -
v_gene: TRBV27
CDR3aa: CASSLRGLQETQYF

j_gene: TRBJ1-4
abundance: -
d_gene: TRBD1
v_gene: TRBV2
CDR3aa: CASVTGLNEKLFF

j_gene: TRBJ1-2
abundance: once
d_gene: -
v_gene: TRBV11-2
CDR3aa: CASSLDGSGGYTF

j_gene: TRBJ1-2
abundance: -
d_gene: -
v_gene: TRBV19
CDR3aa: CASSIDLWGADGYTF

j_gene: TRBJ2-3
abundance: -
d_gene: -
v_gene: TRBV5-6
CDR3aa: CASSSKDSGSTDTQYF

j_gene: TRBJ2-1
abundance: -
d_gene: -
v_gene: TRBV27
CDR3aa: CASSGQVAVHEQFF

j_gene: TRBJ2-7
abundance: -
d_gene: TRBD2
v_gene: TRBV10-3
CDR3aa: CAISGSGDEQYF

j_gene: TRBJ1-3
abundance: -
d_gene: -
v_gene: TRBV21-1
CDR3aa: CASSTRNTIYF

j_gene: TRBJ2-3
abundance: -
d_gene: -
v_gene: TRBV7-9
CDR3aa: CASSSGGPSTDTQYF

j_gene: TRBJ2-7
abundance: -
d_gene: TRBD2
v_gene: TRBV4-1
CDR3aa: CASSQGFTSAEQYF

j_gene: TRBJ1-5
abundance: -
d_gene: -
v_gene: TRBV27
CDR3aa: CASSPGGSNQPQHF

j_gene: TRBJ1-1
abundance: -
d_gene: -
v_gene: TRBV9
CDR3aa: CASSPRIQGTEAFF

j_gene: TRBJ1-3
abundance: few
d_gene: -
v_gene: TRBV10-1
CDR3aa: CASSEGFSGNTIYF

j_gene: TRBJ1-4
abundance: -
d_gene: -
v_gene: TRBV15
CDR3aa: CATSRDLEGFPNEKLFF

j_gene: TRBJ2-5
abundance: -
d_gene: -
v_gene: TRBV10-2
CDR3aa: CASSRARRETQYF

j_gene: TRBJ1-6
abundance: -
d_gene: -
v_gene: TRBV28
CDR3aa: CASSLWAAGLSSYNSPLHF

j_gene: TRBJ2-1
abundance: -
d_gene: TRBD2
v_gene: TRBV7-9
CDR3aa: CASSSSGRRYNEQFF